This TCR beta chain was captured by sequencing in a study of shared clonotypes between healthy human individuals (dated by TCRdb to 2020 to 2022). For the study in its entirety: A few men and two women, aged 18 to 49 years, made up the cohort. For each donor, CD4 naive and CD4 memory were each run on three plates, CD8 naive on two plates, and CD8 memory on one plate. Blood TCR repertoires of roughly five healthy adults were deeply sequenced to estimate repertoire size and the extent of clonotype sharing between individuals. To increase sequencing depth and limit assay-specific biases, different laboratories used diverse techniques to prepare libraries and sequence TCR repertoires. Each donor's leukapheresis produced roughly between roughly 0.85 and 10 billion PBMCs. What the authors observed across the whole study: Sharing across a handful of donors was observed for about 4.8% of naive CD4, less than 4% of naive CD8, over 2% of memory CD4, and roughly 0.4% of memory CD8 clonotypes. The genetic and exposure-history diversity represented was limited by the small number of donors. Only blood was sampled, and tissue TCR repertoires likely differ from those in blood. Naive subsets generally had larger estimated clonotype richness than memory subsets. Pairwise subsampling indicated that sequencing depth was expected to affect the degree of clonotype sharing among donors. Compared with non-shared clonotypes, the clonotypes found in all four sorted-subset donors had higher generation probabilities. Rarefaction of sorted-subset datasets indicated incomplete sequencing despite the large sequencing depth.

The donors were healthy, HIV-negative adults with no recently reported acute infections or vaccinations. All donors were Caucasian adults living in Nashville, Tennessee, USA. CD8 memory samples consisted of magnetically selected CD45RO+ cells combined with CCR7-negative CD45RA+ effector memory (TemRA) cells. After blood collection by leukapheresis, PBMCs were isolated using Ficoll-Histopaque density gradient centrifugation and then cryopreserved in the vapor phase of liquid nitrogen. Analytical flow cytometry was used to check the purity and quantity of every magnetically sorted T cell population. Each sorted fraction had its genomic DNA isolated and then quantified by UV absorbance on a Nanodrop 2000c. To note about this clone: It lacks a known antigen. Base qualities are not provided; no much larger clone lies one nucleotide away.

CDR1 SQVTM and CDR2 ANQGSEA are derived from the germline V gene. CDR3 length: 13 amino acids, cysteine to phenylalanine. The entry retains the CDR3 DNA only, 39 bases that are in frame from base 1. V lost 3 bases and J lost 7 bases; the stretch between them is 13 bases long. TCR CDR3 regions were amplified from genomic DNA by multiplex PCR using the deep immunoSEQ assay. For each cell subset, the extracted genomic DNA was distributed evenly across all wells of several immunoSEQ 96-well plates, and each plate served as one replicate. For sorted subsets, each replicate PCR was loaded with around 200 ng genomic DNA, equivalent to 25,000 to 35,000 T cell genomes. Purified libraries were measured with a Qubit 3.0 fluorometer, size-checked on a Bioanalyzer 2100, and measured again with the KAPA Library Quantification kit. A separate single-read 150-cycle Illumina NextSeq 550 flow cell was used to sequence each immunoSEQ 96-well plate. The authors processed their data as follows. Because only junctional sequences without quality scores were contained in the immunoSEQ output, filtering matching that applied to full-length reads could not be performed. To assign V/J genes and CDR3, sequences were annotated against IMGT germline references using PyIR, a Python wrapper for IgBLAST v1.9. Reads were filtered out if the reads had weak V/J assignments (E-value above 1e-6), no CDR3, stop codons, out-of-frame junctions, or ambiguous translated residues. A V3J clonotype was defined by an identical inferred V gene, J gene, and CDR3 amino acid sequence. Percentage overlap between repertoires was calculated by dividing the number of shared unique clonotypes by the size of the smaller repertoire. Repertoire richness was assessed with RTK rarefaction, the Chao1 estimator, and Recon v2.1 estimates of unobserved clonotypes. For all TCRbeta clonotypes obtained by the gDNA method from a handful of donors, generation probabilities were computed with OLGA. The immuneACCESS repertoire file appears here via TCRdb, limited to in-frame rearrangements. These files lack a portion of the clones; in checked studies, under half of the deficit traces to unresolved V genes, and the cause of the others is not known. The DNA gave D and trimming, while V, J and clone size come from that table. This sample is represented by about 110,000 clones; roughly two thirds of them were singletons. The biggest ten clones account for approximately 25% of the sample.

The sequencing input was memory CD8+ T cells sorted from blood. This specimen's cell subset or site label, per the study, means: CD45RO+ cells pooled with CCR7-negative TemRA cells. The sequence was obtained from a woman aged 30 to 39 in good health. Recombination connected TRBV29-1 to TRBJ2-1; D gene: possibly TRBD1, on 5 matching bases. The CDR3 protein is CSVDGQPGNEQFF. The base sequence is TGCAGCGTTGACGGGCAGCCAGGGAATGAGCAGTTCTTC.